The 13 T cell receptor beta chains given below trace back to one sample, sequenced in a study of T cells expressing NK-cell markers. TCRdb reprocessed the 5' RACE reads and reports one entry per CDR3 protein, with no DNA. The sample is made up of 300,000 to 500,000 distinct CDR3 sequences, and the top ten hold about 10% of it. Sequencing was carried out using blood T cells: a sorted CD56 or NKG2C T cell subset, CD4+ or CD8+ T cells, or bulk PBMC T cells (not recorded which). The receptors derive from a woman aged 50 to 60 in good health.

The V gene is TRBV6-5, the J gene TRBJ1-2; the TRBD1 assignment by TCRdb is unverifiable without DNA. CDR1 MNHEY and CDR2 SVGAGI come from the germline V gene. The CDR3 runs 16 residues. The CDR3 spells CASSYNSGTGVYGYTF.

This chain links TRBV12-5 with TRBJ2-3; TCRdb picks TRBD1, but there is no DNA to check that call. Germline CDR1 LGHNT, CDR2 FRNRAP. The CDR3 has 14 amino acids. The CDR3 loop reads CAAMGQATTDTQYF.

The chain carries TRBV29-1 and TRBJ1-1. CDR3 length: 13 residues. Germline values: CDR1 SQVTM, CDR2 ANQGSEA. CDR3 sequence reads: CSVLRDLNTEAFF.

The gene calls are TRBV6-5 and TRBJ1-1. The germline CDR1 and CDR2 sequences are MNHEY and SVGAGI. The CDR3 is made up of 13 amino acids. This CDR3 is CASSRTANTEAFF.

The J gene is TRBJ2-3, the V gene TRBV12-3 or TRBV12-4. This CDR3 comprises 15 residues. CDR3: CASSLAQKSTDTQYF.

This chain connects TRBV9 to TRBJ2-5; the D gene TCRdb calls, TRBD2, cannot be checked with no DNA. The CDR3 is 16 residues long. Germline CDR1 is SGDLS and CDR2 is YYNGEE. CDR3 sequence reads: CASSNTGTSQEETQYF.

The CDR3 here is CASSENRNYGYTF. V is TRBV25-1 and J is TRBJ1-2; absent DNA, TCRdb's TRBD1 call cannot be checked. The CDR3 sequence is 13 residues long. The germline V gene has CDR1 MGHDK and CDR2 SYGVNS.

This chain links TRBV29-1 with TRBJ2-1; checking the TCRdb D call of TRBD1 is not possible without DNA. CDR3 size: 14 residues. Germline assignment: CDR1 SQVTM and CDR2 ANQGSEA. The CDR3 protein is CSVEGQGADNEQFF.

The V gene is TRBV12-3 or TRBV12-4, the J gene TRBJ2-3; TCRdb names TRBD2, which stays unverified in the absence of DNA. This CDR3 spans 15 amino acids. This CDR3 reads CASSEDWGRGDTQYF.

The gene calls are TRBV20-1 and TRBJ2-1; TCRdb names TRBD2, which stays unverified in the absence of DNA. The CDR3 length is 12 residues. Germline V gives CDR1 DFQATT, CDR2 SNEGSKA (reference sequence). CDR3 protein: CSARLAANEQFF.

This chain connects TRBV4-1 to TRBJ2-2; TCRdb lists TRBD1, though no DNA is available to test this call. Germline CDR1 MGHRA, CDR2 YSYEKL. The CDR3 is 13 amino acids. CDR3: CASSQAGSGELFF.

The chain uses TRBV25-1 and TRBJ1-6. The CDR3 length is 15 residues. The germline V gene encodes CDR1 MGHDK and CDR2 SYGVNS. CDR3: CASSEFKGEGSPLHF.

The chain has TRBV9 and TRBJ2-5. The germline CDR1 and CDR2 sequences are SGDLS and YYNGEE. The CDR3 is 13 amino acids. CDR3: CASSVGSRETQYF.